The table lists the clone carrying this T cell receptor beta chain with a few counts. TCRdb used MiXCR to reprocess the 5' RACE reads, holding one entry per CDR3 protein. This sample has roughly 50,000 distinct CDR3 sequences, with 17% found just once. The V gene lost 6 bases and the J gene lost 4 bases, with 10 bases spanning the gap. Germline V gene sequence: CDR1 DFQATT, CDR2 SNEGSKA (reference sequence). CDR3 length: 12 amino acids. This clonotype was sampled from a female donor with breast cancer. Source material: naive CD4+ T cells sorted from blood. Documented subset: naive CD4+ T cells, CD4+CD45RA+CD25-. The rearrangement links TRBV20-1 to TRBJ2-1; D possibly corresponds to TRBD2 (6 bases). The CDR3 protein is CSAMGTYNEQFF. The CDR3 nucleotides read TGCAGTGCAATGGGGACTTACAATGAGCAGTTCTTC.